This T cell receptor beta chain was sequenced during a study of cytomegalovirus exposure and HLA in healthy donors. Points from the study as a whole: In an earlier analysis, productive rearrangement rates for most beta V segments clustered near 87% or 30%.

As regards this clone: Its antigen is not identified.

This PCR relied on a set of 60 Vbeta primers and 13 Jbeta primers. Profiling relied on immunoSEQ multiplex PCR, and the TCRdb table lists in-frame clones only, not all of them. This listing includes 55,000 to 75,000 clones. Donors were nominally healthy when sampled, though unrecorded immune exposures were likely. The CDR3 is 14 residues long. The V and J ends lost 5 bases and 1 base respectively, with 12 bases between them. Germline V gene sequence: CDR1 SGHVS, CDR2 FNYEAQ. The chain links TRBV7-6 to TRBJ2-7; possibly TRBD1 for D (5 bases). The sequence came from a woman aged 25 to 39 in good health and CMV-seronegative. Sequences were obtained from PBMCs. CDR3 in amino acids: CASSPQTASYEQYF. In DNA form, the CDR3 reads TGTGCCAGCAGCCCGCAGACAGCGTCCTACGAGCAGTACTTC.